This T cell receptor beta chain originates from a study of OX40 agonist ivuxolimab in advanced cancers. Generated by immunoSEQ multiplex PCR, the TCRdb table keeps only in-frame clones and is missing some. The sample contains about 96,000 clones, 70% to 85% of which appear only once. This sequence was found in an adult with an advanced solid tumor such as melanoma, head and neck, liver or kidney cancer. Source: CD4+ or CD8+ T cells sorted from blood, taken in a trial of the OX40 agonist ivuxolimab.

DNA for the CDR3: TGCGCCAGCAGCCAAGGCTGGGGCACAGATACGCAGTATTTT. Translating gives CASSQGWGTDTQYF. The chain employs TRBV4-3 and TRBJ2-3; D not resolved. V was shortened by 1 base and J by 1 base, with 6 bases between the two germline ends. The CDR3 totals 14 residues. Germline values: CDR1 LGHNA, CDR2 YSLEER.